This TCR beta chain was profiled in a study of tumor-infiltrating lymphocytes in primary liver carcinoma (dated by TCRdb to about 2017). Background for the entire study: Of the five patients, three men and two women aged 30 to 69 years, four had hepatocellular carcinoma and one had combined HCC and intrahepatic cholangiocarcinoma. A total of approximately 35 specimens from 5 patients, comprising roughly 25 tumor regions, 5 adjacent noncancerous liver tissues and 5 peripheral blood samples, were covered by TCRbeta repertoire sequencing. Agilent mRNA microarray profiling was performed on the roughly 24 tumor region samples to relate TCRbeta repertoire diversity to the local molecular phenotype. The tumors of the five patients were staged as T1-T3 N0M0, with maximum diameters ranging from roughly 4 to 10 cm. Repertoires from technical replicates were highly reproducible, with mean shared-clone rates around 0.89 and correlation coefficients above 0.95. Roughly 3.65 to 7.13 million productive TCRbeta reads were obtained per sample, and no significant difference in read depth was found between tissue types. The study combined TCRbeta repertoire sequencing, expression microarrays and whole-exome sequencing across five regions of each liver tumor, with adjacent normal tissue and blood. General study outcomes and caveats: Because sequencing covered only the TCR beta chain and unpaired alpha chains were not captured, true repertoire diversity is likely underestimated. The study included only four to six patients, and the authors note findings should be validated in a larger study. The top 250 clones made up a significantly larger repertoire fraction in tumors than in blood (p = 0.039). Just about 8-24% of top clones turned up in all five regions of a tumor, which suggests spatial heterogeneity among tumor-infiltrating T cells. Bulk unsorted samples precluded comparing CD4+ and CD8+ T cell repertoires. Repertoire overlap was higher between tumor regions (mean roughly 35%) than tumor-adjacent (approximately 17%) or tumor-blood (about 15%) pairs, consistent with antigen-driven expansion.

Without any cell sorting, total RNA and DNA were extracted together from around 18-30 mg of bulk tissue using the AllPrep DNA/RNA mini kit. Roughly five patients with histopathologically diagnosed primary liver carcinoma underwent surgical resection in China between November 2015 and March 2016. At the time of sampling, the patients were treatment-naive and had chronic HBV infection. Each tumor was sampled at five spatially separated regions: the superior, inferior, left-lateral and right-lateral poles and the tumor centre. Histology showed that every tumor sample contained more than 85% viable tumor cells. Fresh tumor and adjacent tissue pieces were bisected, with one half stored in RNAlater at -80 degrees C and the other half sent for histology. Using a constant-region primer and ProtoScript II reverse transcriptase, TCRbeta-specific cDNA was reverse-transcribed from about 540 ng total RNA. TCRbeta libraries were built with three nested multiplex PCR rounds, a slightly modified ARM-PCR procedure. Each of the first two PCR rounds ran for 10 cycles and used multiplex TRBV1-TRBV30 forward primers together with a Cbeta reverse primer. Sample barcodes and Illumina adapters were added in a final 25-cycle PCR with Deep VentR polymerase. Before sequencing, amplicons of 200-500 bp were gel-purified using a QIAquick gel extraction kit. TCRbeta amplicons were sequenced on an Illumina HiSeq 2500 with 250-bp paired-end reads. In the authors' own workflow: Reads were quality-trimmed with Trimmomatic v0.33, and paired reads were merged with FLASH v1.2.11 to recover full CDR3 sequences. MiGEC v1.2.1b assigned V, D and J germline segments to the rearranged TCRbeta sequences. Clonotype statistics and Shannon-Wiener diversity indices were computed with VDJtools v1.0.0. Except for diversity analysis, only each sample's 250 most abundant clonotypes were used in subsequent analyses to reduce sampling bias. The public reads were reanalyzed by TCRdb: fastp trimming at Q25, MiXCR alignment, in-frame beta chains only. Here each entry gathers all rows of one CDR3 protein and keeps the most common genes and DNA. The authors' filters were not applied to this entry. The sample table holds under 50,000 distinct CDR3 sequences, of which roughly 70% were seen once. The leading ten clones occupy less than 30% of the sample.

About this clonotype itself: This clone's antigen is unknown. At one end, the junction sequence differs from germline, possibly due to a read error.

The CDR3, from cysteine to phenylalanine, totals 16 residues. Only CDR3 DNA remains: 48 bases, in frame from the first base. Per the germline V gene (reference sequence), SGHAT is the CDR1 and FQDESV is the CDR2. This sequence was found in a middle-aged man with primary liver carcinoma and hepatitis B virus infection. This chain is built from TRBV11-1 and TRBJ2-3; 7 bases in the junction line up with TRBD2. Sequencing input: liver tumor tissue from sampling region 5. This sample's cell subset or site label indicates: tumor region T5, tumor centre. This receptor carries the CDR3 CASSKGLSVSTDTHYF. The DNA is TGTGCCAGCAGCAAGGGACTATCGGTTAGCACAGATACGCATTATTTC.